This T cell receptor beta chain was identified in a study of OX40 agonist ivuxolimab in advanced cancers. Study-wide context: Three patients responded partially, comprising one with hepatocellular carcinoma and two with cutaneous melanoma. Study results and limitations: Some nonresponders also had low normalized T-cell clonal expansion.

The table came from immunoSEQ multiplex PCR; TCRdb's copy has only in-frame clones and leaves some out. Of around 50,000 clones listed, 80% to 90% are singletons. Regarding this clone: Antigen specificity is unknown.

This TCR came from an adult with an advanced solid tumor such as melanoma, head and neck, liver or kidney cancer. The source material was CD4+ or CD8+ T cells sorted from blood, sampled in a trial of the OX40 agonist ivuxolimab.

For the CDR3, the DNA is TGTGCCAGCAGCTTAAATCCTTTCACAACCCCCAATGAGCAGTTCTTC. This translates into CASSLNPFTTPNEQFF. The J gene is TRBJ2-1, the V gene TRBV7-3; D gene uncertain. The CDR3 extends over 16 amino acids. V shed 1 base and J shed 6 bases, with 16 bases lying between them. CDR1 is SGHTA, CDR2 FQGTGA, per germline.